These 32 T cell receptor beta chains were sequenced from one sample in a study of T cells after yellow fever vaccination (dated by TCRdb to the late 2010s). The library was built by means of 5' RACE. Instrument used: Illumina NovaSeq 6000. The raw public data were reprocessed by TCRdb itself: fastp quality trimming at Q25, MiXCR clonotype calling, in-frame beta chains only. Identical CDR3 protein sequences are pooled into one entry, listed with their most common genes and DNA. For this sample there are about 310,000 distinct CDR3 sequences; about 3.5% appear just once. Of the sample, 23% is held by the ten largest clones. The intended sense of this specimen's treatment or condition label: live attenuated yellow fever vaccine strain. The sample in question was PBMCs, obtained on the day of the yellow fever booster vaccination. The receptors come from a young man who received the YFV17D yellow fever vaccine.

The rearrangement uses TRBV6-2 or TRBV6-3 and TRBJ2-4, with D tentatively TRBD1 (6 bases). In germline, CDR1 is MNHEY, CDR2 SVGEGT. This CDR3 contains 19 residues. Trimming shortened V by 2 bases and J by 2 bases, and 22 bases separated the two germline ends. This chain's CDR3 is CASSYVAGEVGKTKNIQYF. CDR3 nucleotide sequence: TGTGCCAGCAGTTACGTGGCAGGGGAAGTGGGAAAGACCAAAAACATTCAGTACTTC.

This clonotype was detected many times. V is TRBV7-9 and J is TRBJ2-1; 11 bases are shared with TRBD2. Germline V gene data show CDR1 as SEHNR and CDR2 as FQNEAQ (reference sequence). CDR3 size: 16 residues. V shed 1 base, J shed 12 bases, and the junction held 11 bases outside the gene matches. Here the CDR3 reads CASSLVGQGLAEWQFF. CDR3 nucleotide sequence: TGTGCCAGCAGCTTAGTGGGACAGGGACTAGCGGAATGGCAGTTCTTC.

This clonotype was observed a few times. V gene TRBV4-2 combines with J gene TRBJ1-4, with D unclear. There are 16 residues in the CDR3. Germline CDR1 is LGHNA and CDR2 is YNFKEQ. The ends were cut back, 3 bases at V and 6 bases at J, with 17 bases in the middle. CDR3 coding DNA: TGTGCCAGCAGCCAGGCGATACAGTCAGTCGATGAAAAACTGTTTTTT. The encoded protein is CASSQAIQSVDEKLFF.

This chain uses TRBV5-1 with TRBJ2-7; a weak D match, TRBD2 (6 bases). CDR1 is SGHRS and CDR2 is YFSETQ in the germline V gene. The length of the CDR3 is 14 residues. Trimming removed 4 bases at V and 2 bases at J, with 13 bases between. DNA of the CDR3: TGCGCCAGCAGCCTCCGGGACTCAGCCTACGAGCAGTACTTC. It specifies CASSLRDSAYEQYF.

This clonotype was found many times. The V gene is TRBV4-2, the J gene TRBJ1-2; tentative D call: TRBD1 (5 bases). Per germline, CDR1 LGHNA and CDR2 YNFKEQ. The ends were cut back, 4 bases at V and 4 bases at J, with 16 bases in the middle. This CDR3 comprises 15 residues. CDR3 nucleotides: TGTGCCAGCAGCCCTTTCGAATCGGGGCCCTATGGCTACACCTTC. It yields the protein CASSPFESGPYGYTF.

The table lists this clonotype with many counts. This chain's CDR3 is CASGPAIRELFF. Here the CDR3 DNA reads TGTGCTAGTGGTCCCGCAATCCGGGAGCTGTTTTTT. The V gene is TRBV12-5, the J gene TRBJ2-2; D is unresolved. The CDR3 length is 12 residues. Germline V lookup: CDR1 LGHNT, CDR2 FRNRAP. The V end was cut by 5 bases, the J end by 9 bases, with 10 bases between.

V gene TRBV9 combines with J gene TRBJ2-1; a possible D gene is TRBD1 (6 bases). Germline V gives CDR1 SGDLS, CDR2 YYNGEE. This CDR3 contains 15 residues. Trimming cost V 2 bases and J 4 bases, with 13 bases left between them. The CDR3: CASSVGATQYNEQFF. In nucleotides, the CDR3 is TGTGCCAGCAGCGTGGGGGCTACCCAATACAATGAGCAGTTCTTC.

This clonotype appeared a few times. This rearrangement joins TRBV12-3 or TRBV12-4 to TRBJ2-1; 9 bases fit TRBD1. V was clipped by 6 bases and J by 6 bases; unmatched bases: 6. This CDR3 spans 14 amino acids. CDR3 sequence (DNA): TGTGCCAGCAGCCCGGGACAGGGTAGCAATGAGCAGTTCTTC. Its translation: CASSPGQGSNEQFF.

This clonotype was counted many times. The chain uses TRBV12-3 or TRBV12-4 and TRBJ2-2; 8 bases line up with TRBD1. The length of the CDR3 is 17 residues. V shed 1 base, J shed 6 bases, and the junction held 10 bases outside the gene matches. CDR3 region: CASSLGGHRGSAGELFF. The DNA for the CDR3 is TGTGCCAGCAGTTTAGGGGGTCACAGGGGGAGCGCCGGGGAGCTGTTTTTT.

This clonotype was detected many times. The chain uses TRBV12-3 or TRBV12-4 and TRBJ2-3; possibly TRBD1 for D (6 bases). This CDR3 spans 15 amino acids. V gave up 6 bases and J gave up 1 base, with 14 bases separating them. The DNA for the CDR3 is TGTGCCAGCAGGTGGGACACCCAGGGCACAGATACGCAGTATTTT. Its translation: CASRWDTQGTDTQYF.

A few counts support this clonotype. This chain connects TRBV10-3 to TRBJ2-1; TRBD2 might be the D (6 bases). CDR1 and CDR2 from the germline V gene are ENHRY and SYGVKD. V lost 0 bases and J lost 4, with 10 bases in between. The CDR3 sequence is 15 residues long. The CDR3 here is CAISESGGEYNEQFF. For the CDR3, the DNA is TGTGCCATCAGTGAGTCCGGGGGAGAGTACAATGAGCAGTTCTTC.

This clonotype was counted between two and nine times. V gene TRBV29-1 combines with J gene TRBJ1-2; a possible D gene is TRBD1 (5 bases). Germline assignment: CDR1 SQVTM and CDR2 ANQGSEA. CDR3 length: 11 residues. Trimming took off 5 bases at V and 8 bases at J, with 12 bases between the two ends. The DNA of the CDR3 is TGCAGCGTTCCCGGGGCGGAGGGCTACACCTTC. Its translation: CSVPGAEGYTF.

The CDR3 sequence: CASSAATGTGLGYTF. The CDR3 nucleotides are TGTGCCAGTAGTGCCGCGACCGGGACAGGGTTGGGCTACACCTTC. The chain couples TRBV19 to TRBJ1-2; 9 positions match TRBD1. After removal of 5 bases from V and 8 bases from J, the junction contained 12 bases not matched to a gene. CDR3 length: 15 amino acids. Germline CDR1 LNHDA, CDR2 SQIVND (reference sequence).

In this sample, this clonotype turned up a few times. The chain employs TRBV12-3 or TRBV12-4 and TRBJ2-5; D remains unclear. The CDR3 runs 13 residues. Trimming took 5 bases from V and 3 from J, leaving 10 bases between them. In DNA, the CDR3 is TGTGCCAGCAGTCTTCTTGGCAAAGAGACCCAGTACTTC. Its translation is CASSLLGKETQYF.

This clonotype has at least ten counts. The chain links TRBV6-2 or TRBV6-3 to TRBJ2-1, with TRBD2 identical over 8 bases. V lost 2 bases to trimming and J lost 9 bases; unmatched junction nucleotides: 6. Germline CDR1 is MNHEY and CDR2 is SVGEGT. This CDR3 region has 14 residues. In DNA, the CDR3 is TGTGCCAGCAGTTACATCGGACTAGCTGGTGAGCAGTTCTTC. Amino acid sequence: CASSYIGLAGEQFF.

The sample holds many counts of this clonotype. This sequence joins TRBV5-1 and TRBJ2-1; the match to TRBD2 covers 9 bases. In germline, CDR1 is SGHRS, CDR2 YFSETQ. This CDR3 is built from 14 residues. Germline trimming cut 9 bases from V and 5 bases from J; bases unmatched to any gene: 9. CDR3 nucleotide sequence: TGCGCCACCACGCGGGGGGGGTACGACAATGAGCAGTTCTTC. Residues: CATTRGGYDNEQFF.

In this sample, this clonotype turned up many times. This chain uses TRBV12-3 or TRBV12-4 with TRBJ1-1; no clear D. The CDR3 runs to 12 residues. The V and J ends lost 2 bases and 5 bases respectively, with 6 bases between them. The CDR3 bases are TGTGCCAGCAGTTTACTGCAGACTGAAGCTTTCTTT. Translated: CASSLLQTEAFF.

There are many counts of this clonotype. The J gene is TRBJ2-7, the V gene TRBV19; D remains unclear. Trimming left V 5 bases short and J 9 bases short, with 17 bases between. CDR3 length: 13 amino acids. CDR1 LNHDA and CDR2 SQIVND come from the germline V gene (reference sequence). CDR3 bases: TGTGCCAGTAGTCAACGGGCCGCAGGCGGGCAGTACTTC. Translated, it gives CASSQRAAGGQYF.

The rearrangement links TRBV4-1 to TRBJ2-1; D is unclear. V lost 4 bases to trimming and J lost 2 bases, with 12 bases between them. The CDR3 covers 15 residues. In germline, CDR1 is MGHRA, CDR2 YSYEKL. CDR3 nucleotides: TGCGCCAGCAGCCGCATGGCGGACCCCTACAATGAGCAGTTCTTC. Protein: CASSRMADPYNEQFF.

This clonotype has ten or more counts. V is TRBV7-2 and J is TRBJ1-1; D uncertain. V dropped 1 base and J dropped 6 bases, with 6 bases sitting between them. The CDR3 has 12 residues. The germline V gene has CDR1 SGHTA and CDR2 FQGNSA. CDR3 sequence (DNA): TGTGCCAGCAGCTTAGTCTGGTCTGAAGCTTTCTTT. It yields the protein CASSLVWSEAFF.

This clonotype was picked up many times. The chain combines TRBV24-1 with TRBJ1-6; no definite D call. The CDR3 is 13 amino acids. V dropped 2 bases and J dropped 9 bases, with 7 bases sitting between them. Germline V gene lookup returns CDR1 KGHDR and CDR2 SFDVKD. The CDR3 loop is CATSDSTGSPLHF. The DNA for the CDR3 is TGTGCCACCAGTGATTCCACGGGTTCACCCCTCCACTTT.

The sample holds many counts of this clonotype. This chain links TRBV7-3 with TRBJ1-5, with 7 bases matching TRBD1. The CDR3 totals 13 residues. With 10 bases clipped from V and 6 bases from J, the junction kept 9 bases outside the gene matches. Germline lookup yields CDR1 SGHTA and CDR2 FQGTGA. The CDR3 loop reads CATWRGQGQPQHF. In nucleotides, the CDR3 is TGTGCCACGTGGAGGGGGCAGGGTCAGCCCCAGCATTTT.

This clonotype showed up just a few times. This sequence joins TRBV4-3 and TRBJ2-7; 8 positions match TRBD2. The CDR3 is 16 residues long. Unmatched junction bases numbered 11, after V lost 0 bases and J lost 7 bases. From germline, CDR1 is LGHNA and CDR2 YSLEER. CDR3 amino acids: CASSQDSIWGLGEQYF. The CDR3 nucleotides are TGCGCCAGCAGCCAAGATTCAATTTGGGGACTAGGGGAGCAGTACTTC.

This clonotype was found many times. This chain uses TRBV5-4 with TRBJ2-5, with D perhaps matching TRBD1 or TRBD2 (5 bases each). Germline V gene lookup returns CDR1 SGHNT and CDR2 YYREEE (reference sequence). This CDR3 region has 16 residues. Trimming cost V 4 bases and J 4 bases, with 20 bases left between them. CDR3 in DNA: TGTGCCAGCAGCAAGACCGGGACCCTGGCCATAGAGACCCAGTACTTC. Its translation: CASSKTGTLAIETQYF.

This clonotype occurred a few times. The chain joins TRBV12-3 or TRBV12-4 to TRBJ2-1, with 11 bases matching TRBD2. The CDR3 extends over 14 amino acids. Trimming at V came to 5 bases and at J to 8 bases, leaving 5 bases not matched to a gene. CDR3 loop: CASSISGGADEQFF. The CDR3 DNA follows: TGTGCCAGCAGTATTAGCGGGGGGGCGGATGAGCAGTTCTTC.

This clonotype was found many times. The rearrangement links TRBV7-7 to TRBJ2-5, with 7 positions matching TRBD1. CDR1 is SSHAT and CDR2 is FNYEAQ in the germline V gene (reference sequence). The CDR3 is 14 residues long. Unmatched junction bases numbered 8, after V lost 5 bases and J lost 5 bases. CDR3 nucleotide sequence: TGTGCCAGCAGCCCCAACAGGGGTATGGAGACCCAGTACTTC. Protein sequence: CASSPNRGMETQYF.

The sample holds many counts of this clonotype. The chain employs TRBV5-1 and TRBJ2-1; D call uncertain. The CDR3 covers 15 residues. V lost 3 bases and J lost 7, with 17 bases in between. From germline, CDR1 is SGHRS and CDR2 YFSETQ. CDR3 sequence: CASSWWVSGENEQFF. CDR3 DNA sequence: TGCGCCAGCAGCTGGTGGGTGAGTGGTGAGAATGAGCAGTTCTTC. The full variable domain, with the rest looked up from reference TRBV5-1 and TRBJ2-1, is KAGVTQTPRYLIKTRGQQVTLSCSPISGHRSVSWYQQTPGQGLQFLFEYFSETQRNKGNFPGRFSGRQFSNSRSEMNVSTLELGDSALYLCASSWWVSGENEQFFGPGTRLTVL.

This clonotype was observed many times. The rearrangement uses TRBV6-2 or TRBV6-3 and TRBJ1-6, with TRBD1 identical over 9 bases. CDR3 length equals 16 residues. The germline gives CDR1 MNHEY, CDR2 SVGEGT. V was clipped by 7 bases and J by 5 bases; unmatched bases: 9. CDR3 sequence (DNA): TGTGCCAGCACCGACCGGGACAGGGTGAATAATTCACCCCTCCACTTT. Translating it yields CASTDRDRVNNSPLHF.

The rearrangement joins TRBV4-2 to TRBJ2-5, with a possible D match to TRBD1 (6 bases). Trimming stripped 0 bases from V and 5 bases from J, with 31 bases between. The CDR3 loop spans 21 amino acids. Germline CDR1 and CDR2: LGHNA and YNFKEQ. The CDR3 region has the DNA TGTGCCAGCAGCCAAGATCCAGGGGCCGGCTGGGGCCGTGACGCCAGGGAGACCCAGTACTTC. Translation gives CASSQDPGAGWGRDARETQYF.

This clonotype was detected many times. This sequence joins TRBV7-9 and TRBJ2-6; D not resolved. There are 17 residues in the CDR3. Germline assignment: CDR1 SEHNR and CDR2 FQNEAQ (reference sequence). V was shortened by 3 bases and J by 5 bases, with 17 bases between the two germline ends. CDR3 residues: CASSFRAAVWRANVLTF. The CDR3 region has the DNA TGTGCCAGCAGCTTTCGAGCTGCCGTGTGGAGGGCCAACGTCCTGACTTTC. The full variable domain, in which reference TRBV7-9 and TRBJ2-6 provide the parts outside the CDR3, is DTGVSQNPRHKITKRGQNVTFRCDPISEHNRLYWYRQTLGQGPEFLTYFQNEAQLEKSRLLSDRFSAERPKGSFSTLEIQRTEQGDSAMYLCASSFRAAVWRANVLTFGAGSRLTVL.

This clonotype was detected ten times or more. V is TRBV11-2 and J is TRBJ1-2, with a possible D match to TRBD1 (6 bases). CDR3 length equals 12 residues. The germline gives CDR1 SGHAT, CDR2 FQNNGV. Trimming cost V 3 bases and J 6 bases, with 8 bases left between them. CDR3 DNA: TGTGCCAGCAGCTTGAACAGGGATGGCTACACCTTC. This translates into CASSLNRDGYTF.

The V gene is TRBV5-6, the J gene TRBJ2-5; maybe TRBD2 (5 bases). V shed 3 bases and J shed 5 bases, with 14 bases lying between them. Per the germline V gene, CDR1 is SGHDT and CDR2 is YYEEEE. The CDR3 spans 14 residues. The CDR3 DNA reads TGTGCCAGCAGCTGGCACGAGGGTTGGGAGACCCAGTACTTC. Its translation is CASSWHEGWETQYF.